This TCR beta chain was recovered during a study of blood T cells in healthy people across ages. Study-wide results and caveats: Diversity figures derived from one million T cells were judged to underestimate the true value. Unknown CMV status may confound age-related changes in expanded clones.

The study recruited healthy Caucasian donors from Russia who were aged about 6 to 100. With regard to this clonotype: The antigen remains undetermined.

A second PCR, run for about 6 to 11 cycles, used a sample-barcoded 5' primer plus a J-beta primer mix. Per-sample output comprised a minimum of 2.5 million paired-end reads containing CDR3. MiXCR, applied by TCRdb to the 5' RACE reads, yields one record per CDR3 protein. The sample yields roughly 1.5 million distinct CDR3 sequences, approximately 43% seen once. Trimming took off 6 bases at V and 4 bases at J, with 18 bases between the two ends. The CDR3 has 15 residues. Germline V gene lookup returns CDR1 LGHNT and CDR2 FRNRAP. The receptor's source is a woman in her late teens or twenties in good health. The material sequenced was blood. This chain connects TRBV12-5 to TRBJ1-1; a weak D match, TRBD1 (5 bases). The CDR3 nucleotides are TGTGCTAGTGGCCGGCCAATGGGAGGGGTCACTGAAGCTTTCTTT. Translation gives CASGRPMGGVTEAFF.